The rows below give T cell receptor beta chains drawn from one sample of a study of shared clonotypes between healthy human individuals. Data came from immunoSEQ multiplex PCR; TCRdb stores just in-frame clones and leaves some out. The table lists roughly 1.5 million clones, around 98% of them singletons. What was sequenced was naive CD4+ T cells sorted from blood. Source of these receptors: a man between 25 and 39 years old in good health. Both conserved end residues are part of each CDR3. A D gene is named only where the DNA matches it firmly. Expanded clones get a size class; other rows say once, few or many, or leave the size out.

cdr3_aa cdr3_nt d_call j_call clone_size v_call
CASSFLAGSTDTQYF TGTGCCAGCAGCTTTCTAGCGGGGAGCACAGATACGCAGTATTTT TRBD2 TRBJ2-3 NA TRBV28
CASSQEGGSWETQYF TGTGCCAGCAGCCAAGAGGGCGGGAGTTGGGAGACCCAGTACTTC TRBD2 TRBJ2-5 NA TRBV14
CASSFNRGQETQYF TGTGCCAGCAGCTTCAACAGGGGACAAGAGACCCAGTACTTC TRBD1 TRBJ2-5 NA TRBV5-6
CASSLRASGQYANTGELFF TGCGCCAGCAGCTTGAGGGCTAGCGGGCAATACGCGAACACCGGGGAGCTGTTTTTT TRBD2 TRBJ2-2 NA TRBV5-1
CASKTGTTNQPQHF TGTGCCAGTAAGACAGGGACAACCAATCAGCCCCAGCATTTT TRBD1 TRBJ1-5 NA TRBV19
CASRDSNTGELFF TGTGCCAGTAGGGACTCCAACACCGGGGAGCTGTTTTTT NA TRBJ2-2 NA TRBV19
CASTEPGFSYEQYF TGTGCCAGCACCGAGCCGGGCTTCTCCTACGAGCAGTACTTC NA TRBJ2-7 NA TRBV25-1
CASNTDRVEGANVLTF TGCGCCAGCAACACGGACAGAGTCGAAGGGGCCAACGTCCTGACTTTC NA TRBJ2-6 NA TRBV5-1
CASSSMMREPYEQYF TGCGCCAGCAGTTCAATGATGAGGGAGCCCTACGAGCAGTACTTC NA TRBJ2-7 NA TRBV5-1
CSATVPGLQYF TGCAGTGCTACGGTCCCGGGTTTGCAGTACTTC NA TRBJ2-4 NA TRBV20-1
CASSLGPQRGAQNEQYF TGTGCCAGCAGCTTGGGACCTCAACGGGGGGCCCAGAACGAGCAGTACTTC NA TRBJ2-7 NA TRBV5-4
CASSGYEQYF TGTGCCAGCAGTGGATACGAGCAGTACTTC NA TRBJ2-7 NA TRBV6-1
CASSFGRGVVPQHF TGTGCCAGCAGTTTCGGCAGGGGGGTGGTGCCCCAGCATTTT TRBD1 TRBJ1-5 NA TRBV28
CASSSTTGTVTYEQYF TGTGCCAGCAGCTCAACAACCGGGACTGTGACCTACGAGCAGTACTTC NA TRBJ2-7 NA TRBV11-2
CASSLLGATNEKLFF TGTGCCAGCAGTTTATTAGGTGCAACTAATGAAAAACTGTTTTTT NA TRBJ1-4 NA TRBV28
CASSSFEGEQPQHF TGTGCCAGCAGCAGCTTTGAGGGGGAACAGCCCCAGCATTTT NA TRBJ1-5 NA TRBV21-1
CASSGTHQPQHF TGTGCCAGCTCAGGCACTCATCAGCCCCAGCATTTT NA TRBJ1-5 NA TRBV18
CASSPQGFLGYTF TGTGCCAGCAGCCCACAGGGCTTTCTTGGCTACACCTTC NA TRBJ1-2 NA TRBV5-5
CASSLASPPWNDEQYF TGCGCCAGCAGCTTGGCATCCCCCCCTTGGAACGACGAGCAGTACTTC NA TRBJ2-7 NA TRBV5-1
CASSGSYRDRKRGYNEQFF TGTGCCAGCAGTGGAAGCTACCGGGACAGAAAAAGAGGCTACAATGAGCAGTTCTTC TRBD1 TRBJ2-1 NA TRBV27
CASSFSGQGYQPQHF TGTGCCAGCAGCTTTTCGGGACAGGGCTATCAGCCCCAGCATTTT TRBD1 TRBJ1-5 NA TRBV7-9
CASSEAPTGSITDTQYF TGTGCCAGCAGTGAAGCACCCACAGGGAGTATCACAGATACGCAGTATTTT NA TRBJ2-3 NA TRBV6-1
CASTPWGQASNQPQHF TGTGCCAGCACCCCTTGGGGACAGGCTAGCAATCAGCCCCAGCATTTT TRBD1 TRBJ1-5 NA TRBV2
CASRTTSGIYNEQFF TGTGCCAGCAGAACCACTAGCGGGATCTACAATGAGCAGTTCTTC TRBD2 TRBJ2-1 NA TRBV28
CASTPTTMNTEAFF TGTGCCAGCACCCCTACAACAATGAACACTGAAGCTTTCTTT NA TRBJ1-1 NA TRBV7-8
CASSATGGAYNEQFF TGTGCCAGCAGCGCGACAGGGGGGGCCTACAATGAGCAGTTCTTC TRBD1 TRBJ2-1 NA TRBV9
CASSKKGGMSYEQYF TGTGCCAGTAGTAAAAAGGGAGGGATGTCCTACGAGCAGTACTTC TRBD2 TRBJ2-7 NA TRBV19
CSAGDSSYEQYF TGCAGCGCGGGGGACAGCTCCTACGAGCAGTACTTC NA TRBJ2-7 NA TRBV29-1
CASSLVPGGNGYTF TGTGCCAGCAGCTTAGTTCCAGGGGGAAACGGCTACACCTTC TRBD1 TRBJ1-2 NA TRBV7-6
CASSHPCGIQYF TGTGCCAGCAGCCACCCTTGTGGCATTCAGTACTTC NA TRBJ2-4 NA TRBV21-1
CASRLSGTGELFF TGTGCCAGCAGGCTTAGCGGGACGGGGGAGCTGTTTTTT TRBD2 TRBJ2-2 NA TRBV28
CASSRGQGLETQYF TGCGCCAGCAGCAGGGGACAGGGTCTCGAGACCCAGTACTTC TRBD1 TRBJ2-5 once TRBV5-1
CASSKLAGANLEQFF TGTGCCAGTAGTAAACTAGCGGGAGCGAATCTTGAGCAGTTCTTC TRBD2 TRBJ2-1 NA TRBV19
CASSESRGRELFF TGTGCCAGCAGTGAATCCAGGGGGCGGGAGCTGTTTTTT TRBD1 TRBJ2-2 NA TRBV2
CASSQGREETGELFF TGTGCCAGCAGCCAAGGAAGGGAGGAAACCGGGGAGCTGTTTTTT NA TRBJ2-2 NA TRBV16
CASGGTGSNTQYF TGCGCCAGCGGAGGGACAGGGTCAAATACGCAGTATTTT TRBD1 TRBJ2-3 once TRBV5-1
CASSEAGASGANVLTF TGCGCCAGCAGCGAGGCAGGGGCGTCAGGGGCCAACGTCCTGACTTTC NA TRBJ2-6 once TRBV5-1
CASDTEAHVRLFF TGTGCCAGCGACACGGAGGCACATGTCAGGCTGTTTTTT NA TRBJ1-4 NA TRBV5-8
CASSDQLAPLAEQFF TGTGCCAGCAGTGATCAACTAGCGCCGCTCGCTGAGCAGTTCTTC TRBD2 TRBJ2-1 NA TRBV2